A selection of T cell receptor beta chains follows, all from one sample in a study of shared clonotypes between healthy human individuals. TCRdb's table, derived via immunoSEQ multiplex PCR, lists solely in-frame clones and lacks some. The profile shows millions of clones, about 92% of them singletons. Sequencing used naive CD8+ T cells from PBMCs. These receptors originate from a man between 18 and 29 years old in good health. Some clones in this sample may be carry-over from other donors' samples. CDR3s include the opening cysteine and the closing phenylalanine or tryptophan. The order of the fields is CDR3 length, clone size, J gene, D gene, V gene, CDR3 DNA, CDR3 protein. D genes are given only for firm matches. Clone size is stated in some rows and not others, as once, few, many or a class when expanded.

CDR3 length: 14
clone size: once
J gene: TRBJ1-2
D gene: TRBD1
V gene: TRBV28
CDR3 DNA: TGTGCCAGCAGTTTATTAGGGACAGGCTATGGCTACACCTTC
CDR3 protein: CASSLLGTGYGYTF

CDR3 length: 15
clone size: once
J gene: TRBJ1-5
D gene: -
V gene: TRBV27
CDR3 DNA: TGTGCCAGCAGCCTTGGGGTGGGGAATAATCAGCCCCAGCATTTT
CDR3 protein: CASSLGVGNNQPQHF

CDR3 length: 13
clone size: -
J gene: TRBJ1-1
D gene: -
V gene: TRBV28
CDR3 DNA: TGTGCCAGCAGTTTAGGCCCGAACACTGAAGCTTTCTTT
CDR3 protein: CASSLGPNTEAFF

CDR3 length: 12
clone size: -
J gene: TRBJ2-5
D gene: -
V gene: TRBV28
CDR3 DNA: TGTGCCAGCTCGGAAGGGGCTGGGACCCAGTACTTC
CDR3 protein: CASSEGAGTQYF

CDR3 length: 14
clone size: once
J gene: TRBJ2-7
D gene: TRBD2
V gene: TRBV10-3
CDR3 DNA: TGTGCCATCAGCGGACTAGCGGGAGAGGGCGAGCAGTACTTC
CDR3 protein: CAISGLAGEGEQYF

CDR3 length: 12
clone size: -
J gene: TRBJ2-7
D gene: -
V gene: TRBV29-1
CDR3 DNA: TGCAGCGTTAGCTGGAGCTCCTACGAGCAGTACTTC
CDR3 protein: CSVSWSSYEQYF

CDR3 length: 14
clone size: -
J gene: TRBJ2-3
D gene: -
V gene: TRBV6-5
CDR3 DNA: TGTGCCAGCAGTTCTTCAGCCGGCACAGATACGCAGTATTTT
CDR3 protein: CASSSSAGTDTQYF

CDR3 length: 16
clone size: -
J gene: TRBJ2-1
D gene: TRBD2
V gene: TRBV30
CDR3 DNA: TGTGCCTGGAGTGTACCTCTAGCGGGATTCTACAATGAGCAGTTCTTC
CDR3 protein: CAWSVPLAGFYNEQFF

CDR3 length: 14
clone size: few
J gene: TRBJ1-1
D gene: -
V gene: TRBV13
CDR3 DNA: TGTGCCAGCAAATTCAGGGATTGGGACACTGAAGCTTTCTTT
CDR3 protein: CASKFRDWDTEAFF

CDR3 length: 15
clone size: -
J gene: TRBJ2-5
D gene: TRBD2
V gene: TRBV7-9
CDR3 DNA: TGTGCCAGCAGCTTATACGCGGGAGGTGTTGAGACCCAGTACTTC
CDR3 protein: CASSLYAGGVETQYF